Only one count was recorded for the clone carrying this T cell receptor (beta chain). This entry comes from a study of blood T cell repertoires in COVID-19. Study context: From the United States, Italy and Spain came samples of acute and convalescent COVID-19.

Adults between about 18 and 89 years of age took part from 20 to 25 US areas. Either two negative PCRs, clearance, or symptom resolution qualified Cohort 3 donors as recovered. The germline gives CDR1 SGDLS, CDR2 YYNGEE. V was shortened by 7 bases and J by 3 bases, with 19 bases between the two germline ends. CDR3 length: 15 residues. Repertoires were generated with immunoSEQ multiplex PCR, while TCRdb's copy carries only in-frame clones and drops some. The table records over 250,000 clones, 89% of them present only once. V is TRBV9 and J is TRBJ1-1; tentatively, D is TRBD1 (5 bases). Sequences were obtained from PBMCs or T cells enriched from blood (not recorded which). The clonotype comes from a woman in her fifties or sixties who had recovered from COVID-19. The DNA of the CDR3 is TGTGCCAGCTCCCGGTCAGGGAAGTGGGACACTGAAGCTTTCTTT. Residues: CASSRSGKWDTEAFF.